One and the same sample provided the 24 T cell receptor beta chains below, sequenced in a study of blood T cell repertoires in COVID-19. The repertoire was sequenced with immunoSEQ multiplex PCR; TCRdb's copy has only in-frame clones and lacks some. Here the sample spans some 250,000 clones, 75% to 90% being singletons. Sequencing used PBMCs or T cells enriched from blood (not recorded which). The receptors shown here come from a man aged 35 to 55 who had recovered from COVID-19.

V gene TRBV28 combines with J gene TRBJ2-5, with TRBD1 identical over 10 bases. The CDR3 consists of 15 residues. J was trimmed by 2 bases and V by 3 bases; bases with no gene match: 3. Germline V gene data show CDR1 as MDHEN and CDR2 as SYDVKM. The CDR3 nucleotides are TGTGCCAGCAGTTTGCGGACAGGGGGGCAAGAGACCCAGTACTTC. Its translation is CASSLRTGGQETQYF.

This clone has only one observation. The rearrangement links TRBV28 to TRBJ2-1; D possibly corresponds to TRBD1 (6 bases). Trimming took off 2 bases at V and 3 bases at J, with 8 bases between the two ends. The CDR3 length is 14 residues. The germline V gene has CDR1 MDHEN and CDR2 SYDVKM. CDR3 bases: TGTGCCAGCAGTTTAGACAGGAGCTACAATGAGCAGTTCTTC. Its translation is CASSLDRSYNEQFF.

The CDR3 DNA is TGCGCCAGCAGCTTGCTCCCGACAGGTTCGCTTCTTGCAACTAATGAAAAACTGTTTTTT. Protein sequence: CASSLLPTGSLLATNEKLFF. The V gene is TRBV5-1, the J gene TRBJ1-4; a weak D match, TRBD1 (6 bases). CDR3 size: 20 residues. From germline, CDR1 is SGHRS and CDR2 YFSETQ. V was cut by 1 base and J by 0 bases, with 22 bases left in between.

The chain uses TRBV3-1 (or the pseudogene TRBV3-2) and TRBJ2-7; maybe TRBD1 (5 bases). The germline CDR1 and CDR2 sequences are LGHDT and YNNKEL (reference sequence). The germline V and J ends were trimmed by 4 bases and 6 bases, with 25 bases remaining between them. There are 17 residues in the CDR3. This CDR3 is CASSRWGLGTRSLEQYF. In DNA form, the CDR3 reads TGTGCCAGCAGCCGCTGGGGCTTGGGTACAAGGTCGCTCGAGCAGTACTTC.

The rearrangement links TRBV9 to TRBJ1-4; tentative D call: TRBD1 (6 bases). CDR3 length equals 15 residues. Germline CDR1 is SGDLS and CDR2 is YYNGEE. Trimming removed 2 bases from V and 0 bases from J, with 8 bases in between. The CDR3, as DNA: TGTGCCAGCAGCGTCACAGGGACAACTAATGAAAAACTGTTTTTT. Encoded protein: CASSVTGTTNEKLFF. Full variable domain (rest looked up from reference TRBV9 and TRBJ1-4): DSGVTQTPKHLITATGQRVTLRCSPRSGDLSVYWYQQSLDQGLQFLIQYYNGEERAKGNILERFSAQQFPDLHSELNLSSLELGDSALYFCASSVTGTTNEKLFFGSGTQLSVL.

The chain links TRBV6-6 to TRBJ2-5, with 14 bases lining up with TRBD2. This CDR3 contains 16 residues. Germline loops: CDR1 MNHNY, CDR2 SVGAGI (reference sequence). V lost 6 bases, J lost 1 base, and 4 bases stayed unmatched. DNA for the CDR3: TGTGCCAGCAGAACGGGGACTAGCGGGGGCCAAGAGACCCAGTACTTC. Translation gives CASRTGTSGGQETQYF.

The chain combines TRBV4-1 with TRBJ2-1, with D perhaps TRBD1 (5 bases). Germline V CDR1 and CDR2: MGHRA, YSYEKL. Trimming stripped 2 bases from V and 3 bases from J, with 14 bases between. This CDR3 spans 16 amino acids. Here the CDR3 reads CASSQSHQTGYNEQFF. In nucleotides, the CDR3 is TGCGCCAGCAGCCAAAGCCACCAAACAGGCTACAATGAGCAGTTCTTC.

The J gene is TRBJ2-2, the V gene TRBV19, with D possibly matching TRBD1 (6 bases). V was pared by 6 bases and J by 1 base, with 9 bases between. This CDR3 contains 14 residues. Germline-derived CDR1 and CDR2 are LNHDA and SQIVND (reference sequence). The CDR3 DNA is TGTGCCAGTAGCCGACAGGAGAACACCGGGGAGCTGTTTTTT. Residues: CASSRQENTGELFF.

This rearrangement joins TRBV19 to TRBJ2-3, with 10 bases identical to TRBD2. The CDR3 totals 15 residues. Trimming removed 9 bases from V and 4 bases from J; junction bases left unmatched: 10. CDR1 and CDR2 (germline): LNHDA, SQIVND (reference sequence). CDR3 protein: CASGIAGGTPDTQYF. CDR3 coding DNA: TGTGCCAGCGGAATAGCGGGGGGAACCCCAGATACGCAGTATTTT. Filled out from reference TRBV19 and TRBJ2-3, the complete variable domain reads DGGITQSPKYLFRKEGQNVTLSCEQNLNHDAMYWYRQDPGQGLRLIYYSQIVNDFQKGDIAEGYSVSREKKESFPLTVTSAQKNPTAFYLCASGIAGGTPDTQYFGPGTRLTVL.

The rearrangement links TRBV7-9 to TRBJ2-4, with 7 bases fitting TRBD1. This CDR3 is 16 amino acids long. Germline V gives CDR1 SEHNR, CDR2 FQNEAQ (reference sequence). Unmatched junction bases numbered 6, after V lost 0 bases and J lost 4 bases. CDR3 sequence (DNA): TGTGCCAGCAGCTTAGCCCCCCCGGGACAGAAAAACATTCAGTACTTC. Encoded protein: CASSLAPPGQKNIQYF.

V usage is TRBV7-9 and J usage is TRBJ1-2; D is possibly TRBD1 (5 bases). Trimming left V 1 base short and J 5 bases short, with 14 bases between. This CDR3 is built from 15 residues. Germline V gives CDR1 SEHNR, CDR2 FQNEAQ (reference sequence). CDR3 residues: CASSLGTGGLYGYTF. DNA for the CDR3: TGTGCCAGCAGCTTAGGAACGGGGGGTCTTTATGGCTACACCTTC.

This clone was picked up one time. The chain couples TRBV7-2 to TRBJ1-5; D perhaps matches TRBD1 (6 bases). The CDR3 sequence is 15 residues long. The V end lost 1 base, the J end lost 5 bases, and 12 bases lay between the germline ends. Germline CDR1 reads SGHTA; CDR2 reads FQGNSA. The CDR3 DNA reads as TGTGCCAGCAGCTTAGGTCAGGGGTATCATCAGCCCCAGCATTTT. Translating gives CASSLGQGYHQPQHF.

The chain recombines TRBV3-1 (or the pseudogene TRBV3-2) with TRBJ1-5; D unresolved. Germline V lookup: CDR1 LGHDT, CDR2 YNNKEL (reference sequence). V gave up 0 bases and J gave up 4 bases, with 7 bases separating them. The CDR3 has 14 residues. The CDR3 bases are TGTGCCAGCAGCCAAGATCGGGGAAATCAGCCCCAGCATTTT. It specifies CASSQDRGNQPQHF.

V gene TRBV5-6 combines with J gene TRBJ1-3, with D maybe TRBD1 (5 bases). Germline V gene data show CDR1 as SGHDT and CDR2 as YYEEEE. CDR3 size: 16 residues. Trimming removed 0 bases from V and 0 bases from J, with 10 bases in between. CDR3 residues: CASSLELDSSGNTIYF. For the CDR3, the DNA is TGTGCCAGCAGCTTGGAGTTAGACAGCTCTGGAAACACCATATATTTT. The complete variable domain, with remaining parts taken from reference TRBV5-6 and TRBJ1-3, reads DAGVTQSPTHLIKTRGQQVTLRCSPKSGHDTVSWYQQALGQGPQFIFQYYEEEERQRGNFPDRFSGHQFPNYSSELNVNALLLGDSALYLCASSLELDSSGNTIYFGEGSWLTVV.

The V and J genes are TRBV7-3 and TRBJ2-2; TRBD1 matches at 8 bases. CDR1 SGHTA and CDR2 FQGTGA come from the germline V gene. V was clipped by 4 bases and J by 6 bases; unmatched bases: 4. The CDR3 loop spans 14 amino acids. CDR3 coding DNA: TGTGCCAGCAGCTCCTCAGGGGGCCCCGGGGAGCTGTTTTTT. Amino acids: CASSSSGGPGELFF.

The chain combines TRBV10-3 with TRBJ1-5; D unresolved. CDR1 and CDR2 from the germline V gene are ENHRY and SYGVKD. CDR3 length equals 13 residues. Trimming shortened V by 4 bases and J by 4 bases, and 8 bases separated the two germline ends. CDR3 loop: CAISVEDNQPQHF. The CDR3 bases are TGTGCCATCAGTGTGGAGGATAATCAGCCCCAGCATTTT.

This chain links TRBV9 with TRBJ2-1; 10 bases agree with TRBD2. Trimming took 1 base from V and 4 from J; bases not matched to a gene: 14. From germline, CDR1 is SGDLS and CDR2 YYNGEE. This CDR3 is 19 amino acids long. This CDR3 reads CASSVNSGGAGGKYNEQFF. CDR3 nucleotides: TGTGCCAGCAGCGTAAACTCGGGAGGAGCGGGAGGGAAGTACAATGAGCAGTTCTTC.

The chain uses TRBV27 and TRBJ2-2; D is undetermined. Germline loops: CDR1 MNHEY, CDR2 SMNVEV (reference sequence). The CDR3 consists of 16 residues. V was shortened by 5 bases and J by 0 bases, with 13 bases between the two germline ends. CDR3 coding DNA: TGTGCCAGCAGTCCAACAACCCTCACGAACACCGGGGAGCTGTTTTTT. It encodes CASSPTTLTNTGELFF.

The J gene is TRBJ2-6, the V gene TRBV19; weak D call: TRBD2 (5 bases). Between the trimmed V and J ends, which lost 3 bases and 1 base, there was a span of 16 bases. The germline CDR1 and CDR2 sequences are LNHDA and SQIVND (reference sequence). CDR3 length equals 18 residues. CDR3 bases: TGTGCCAGTAGTATCCCCCGGGGTGGTCCTTCTGGGGCCAACGTCCTGACTTTC. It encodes CASSIPRGGPSGANVLTF.

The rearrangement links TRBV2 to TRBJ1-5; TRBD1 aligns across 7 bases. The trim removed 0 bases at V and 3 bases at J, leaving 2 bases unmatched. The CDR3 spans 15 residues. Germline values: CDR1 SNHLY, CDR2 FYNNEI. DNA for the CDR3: TGTGCCAGCAGTGAAGCCAGGGGGAACAATCAGCCCCAGCATTTT. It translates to CASSEARGNNQPQHF.

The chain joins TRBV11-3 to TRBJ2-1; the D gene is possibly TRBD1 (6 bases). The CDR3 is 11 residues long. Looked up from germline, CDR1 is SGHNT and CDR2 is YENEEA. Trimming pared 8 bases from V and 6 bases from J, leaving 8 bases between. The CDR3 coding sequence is TGTGCCAGCTCCAGGGGCAATGAGCAGTTCTTC. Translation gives CASSRGNEQFF. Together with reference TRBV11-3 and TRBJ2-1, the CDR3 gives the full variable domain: EAGVVQSPRYKIIEKKQPVAFWCNPISGHNTLYWYLQNLGQGPELLIRYENEEAVDDSQLPKDRFSAERLKGVDSTLKIQPAELGDSAVYLCASSRGNEQFFGPGTRLTVL.

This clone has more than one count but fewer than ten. The CDR3 DNA reads TGTGCCAGTCAAGACAGGCATGCTGAAAAACTGTTTTTT. Its protein is CASQDRHAEKLFF. The chain links TRBV19 to TRBJ1-4; perhaps TRBD1 as D (6 bases). Germline CDR1 is LNHDA and CDR2 is SQIVND (reference sequence). V was trimmed by 8 bases and J by 7 bases, leaving 14 bases between them. The CDR3 covers 13 residues.

The CDR3 DNA reads TGTGCCACCAGCGGGCCCAGCGGGAGCTACGAGCAGTACTTC. Translation: CATSGPSGSYEQYF. The V and J genes are TRBV15 and TRBJ2-7, with 8 bases aligning to TRBD2. CDR1 LNHNV and CDR2 YYDKDF come from the germline V gene (reference sequence). The CDR3 sequence is 14 residues long. V lost 5 bases to trimming and J lost 3 bases; unmatched junction nucleotides: 6. Variable domain in full (rest from reference TRBV15 and TRBJ2-7): DAMVIQNPRYQVTQFGKPVTLSCSQTLNHNVMYWYQQKSSQAPKLLFHYYDKDFNNEADTPDNFQSRRPNTSFCFLDIRSPGLGDTAMYLCATSGPSGSYEQYFGPGTRLTVT.

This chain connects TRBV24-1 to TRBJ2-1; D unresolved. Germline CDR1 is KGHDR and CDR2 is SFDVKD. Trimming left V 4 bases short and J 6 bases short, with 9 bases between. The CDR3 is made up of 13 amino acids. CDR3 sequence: CATSDPHSNEQFF. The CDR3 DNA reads TGTGCCACCAGTGACCCTCACAGCAATGAGCAGTTCTTC.